Shown below are 16 T cell receptor beta chains from a single sample sequenced in a study of CD8+ T cells in alopecia areata. TCR sequencing used cDNA made by reverse transcription of extracted RNA. The method was immunoSEQ multiplex PCR; TCRdb's version includes in-frame clones alone and lacks a portion of them. The sample includes about 200,000 clones, 57% of them seen just once. The sample consisted of CD4+ T cells sorted from blood, taken at week 0. These receptors were collected from a human donor with alopecia areata.

The chain joins TRBV25-1 to TRBJ2-3; the D call may be TRBD1 or TRBD2 (5 bases each). CDR3 length: 15 residues. Trimming left V 6 bases short and J 2 bases short, with 15 bases between. Per the germline V gene, CDR1 is MGHDK and CDR2 is SYGVNS. The CDR3 loop reads CASSPSGTPTDTQYF. The CDR3 DNA reads as TGTGCCAGCAGCCCGTCCGGGACCCCCACAGATACGCAGTATTTT.

The sample holds a few counts of this clone. This chain links TRBV2 with TRBJ2-4; D may be TRBD2 (6 bases). V lost 0 bases, J lost 0 bases, and 9 bases lay in between. Germline loops: CDR1 SNHLY, CDR2 FYNNEI. The CDR3 extends over 16 amino acids. The CDR3 reads CASSEARELAKNIQYF. CDR3 in DNA: TGTGCCAGCAGTGAAGCTCGGGAGCTAGCCAAAAACATTCAGTACTTC.

The CDR3 spells CAWTGKGYTF. The CDR3 nucleotides are TGTGCCTGGACAGGGAAGGGCTACACCTTC. The chain uses TRBV30 and TRBJ1-2, with TRBD1 as a possible D gene (5 bases). This CDR3 has 10 amino acids. The V end lost 4 bases, the J end lost 8 bases, and 8 bases lay between the germline ends. The V gene's germline CDR1 is GTSNPN and CDR2 SVGIG (reference sequence).

This chain connects TRBV6-5 to TRBJ2-2; D gene unclear. CDR1 is MNHEY and CDR2 is SVGAGI in the germline V gene. The CDR3 runs 13 residues. Deletions cut 6 bases from V and 4 bases from J, with 9 bases between. The chain's CDR3 is CASRPSGTGELFF. For the CDR3, the DNA is TGTGCCAGCAGACCGAGTGGCACCGGGGAGCTGTTTTTT.

The V and J genes are TRBV29-1 and TRBJ2-4; D unresolved. Trimming took 6 bases from V and 5 from J, leaving 14 bases between them. Per germline, CDR1 SQVTM and CDR2 ANQGSEA. CDR3 length: 13 amino acids. The CDR3 sequence: CSVGPQTENIQYF. The CDR3 coding sequence is TGCAGCGTAGGACCTCAGACCGAAAACATTCAGTACTTC.

The rearrangement joins TRBV23-1 to TRBJ2-3, with TRBD2 identical over 7 bases. TRBV23-1 is recorded as an ORF, its role being uncertain. The V and J ends lost 10 bases and 2 bases, in that order; junction bases with no gene match: 6. CDR3 size: 13 residues. This CDR3 is CAIMGGDTDTQYF. The CDR3, as DNA: TGCGCCATAATGGGGGGGGACACAGATACGCAGTATTTT.

This chain joins TRBV4-1 and TRBJ1-1, with 10 nucleotides matching TRBD1. With 6 bases clipped from V and 5 bases from J, the junction kept 3 bases outside the gene matches. Germline V gene data show CDR1 as MGHRA and CDR2 as YSYEKL. The CDR3 is 13 amino acids. CDR3: CASSGTGVTEAFF. For the CDR3, the DNA is TGCGCCAGCAGTGGGACAGGGGTTACTGAAGCTTTCTTT.

This clone has more than one count but fewer than ten. This CDR3 reads CASSLGRGRDYGYTF. The CDR3 nucleotides are TGTGCCAGCAGCTTAGGCCGGGGTAGGGACTATGGCTACACCTTC. V gene TRBV7-2 combines with J gene TRBJ1-2; D is ambiguous. The CDR3 spans 15 residues. V was clipped by 1 base and J by 3 bases, with 12 bases between them. In germline, CDR1 is SGHTA, CDR2 FQGNSA.

This chain links TRBV7-9 with TRBJ2-1; 7 bases agree with TRBD1. This CDR3 is 15 amino acids long. J lost 5 bases, V lost 5 bases, and 9 bases had no gene match. Germline loops: CDR1 SEHNR, CDR2 FQNEAQ (reference sequence). CDR3 nucleotide sequence: TGTGCCAGCAGCCCTTCGACAGGGTGGGACAATGAGCAGTTCTTC. Translation gives CASSPSTGWDNEQFF.

This clone was seen only a few times. The chain joins TRBV5-1 to TRBJ2-3; 8 bases are a match to TRBD2. CDR1 SGHRS and CDR2 YFSETQ come from the germline V gene. The V segment lost 4 bases and the J segment 0 bases; nucleotides outside the gene matches: 7. The CDR3 is 16 residues long. CDR3 bases: TGCGCCAGCAGCCCCATAGCGGGGACTAGCACAGATACGCAGTATTTT. Its protein product is CASSPIAGTSTDTQYF.

This rearrangement joins TRBV30 to TRBJ2-5; D may be TRBD2 (6 bases). V was cut by 0 bases and J by 0 bases, with 11 bases left in between. The CDR3 is made up of 15 amino acids. CDR1 GTSNPN and CDR2 SVGIG come from the germline V gene (reference sequence). CDR3: CAWSVWAGYQETQYF. The CDR3, as DNA: TGTGCCTGGAGTGTATGGGCGGGGTACCAAGAGACCCAGTACTTC.

The chain couples TRBV5-1 to TRBJ2-2; D uncertain. CDR1 and CDR2 (germline): SGHRS, YFSETQ. V lost 0 bases to trimming and J lost 1 base, with 4 bases between them. The CDR3 runs to 14 residues. Here the CDR3 reads CASSLVKNTGELFF. The CDR3 nucleotides are TGCGCCAGCAGCTTGGTCAAGAACACCGGGGAGCTGTTTTTT.

In this sample, this clone turned up many times. The rearrangement uses TRBV11-1 and TRBJ1-1; D possibly corresponds to TRBD1 (5 bases). The V end lost 3 bases, the J end lost 5 bases, and 16 bases lay between the germline ends. Germline loops: CDR1 SGHAT, CDR2 FQDESV (reference sequence). This CDR3 is 15 amino acids long. CDR3: CASSFRWGLMTEAFF. CDR3 coding DNA: TGTGCCAGCAGCTTTCGATGGGGACTTATGACTGAAGCTTTCTTT.

The sample holds a few counts of this clone. This chain connects TRBV29-1 to TRBJ2-7, with D perhaps matching TRBD1 (5 bases). Germline V gives CDR1 SQVTM, CDR2 ANQGSEA. The CDR3 contains 11 residues. V was clipped by 4 bases and J by 10 bases, with 14 bases between them. This CDR3 is CSVVGARSQYF. The CDR3 DNA is TGCAGCGTTGTTGGGGCCCGCTCCCAGTACTTC.

The J gene is TRBJ1-1, the V gene TRBV1. TRBV1 is noted as a pseudogene. The CDR3 extends over 16 amino acids. CDR3 sequence (DNA): TGCACCAGCAGCCAAGATGGGGAGGGAAAGAACACTGAAGCTTTCTTT. Protein: CTSSQDGEGKNTEAFF.

This clone has just a few counts. The chain carries TRBV7-9 and TRBJ1-1, with D maybe TRBD1 (5 bases). V shed 2 bases and J shed 7 bases, with 8 bases lying between them. The germline gives CDR1 SEHNR, CDR2 FQNEAQ (reference sequence). This CDR3 is 12 amino acids long. CDR3: CASSLYGGEAFF. The CDR3 nucleotides are TGTGCCAGCAGCTTATATGGGGGTGAAGCTTTCTTT.